This T cell receptor (beta chain) appears in the sequencing data of a study of cytomegalovirus exposure and HLA in healthy donors. Researchers ran the PCR with 60 Vbeta and 13 Jbeta primers. Some clones are missing from TCRdb's copy, which holds only in-frame ones; the method was immunoSEQ multiplex PCR. The table includes under 200,000 clones, 70% to 90% detected once. In the case of this clone: What it binds is unknown.

With V trimmed by 4 bases and J by 0 bases, 9 bases remained unmatched. CDR1 and CDR2 from the germline V gene are MNHEY and SMNVEV (reference sequence). The CDR3 covers 17 residues. The study's findings and limits: Looking again later, the authors saw that most CMV-associated TCR beta chains seemed HLA-restricted. Solely CMV serostatus was available to characterize immune exposure. With later analysis, a missense DCLRE1C variant became linked to TCR beta V- and J-gene trimming. Presence/absence analyses supposed approximately even sequencing depth among donors.

The receptor comes from a man aged 18 to 35 in good health and CMV-seropositive. The V gene is TRBV27, the J gene TRBJ1-1, with TRBD1 identical over 9 bases. Input material: PBMCs. CDR3 sequence (DNA): TGTGCCAGCAGTTCTTCTTTTGGGACAGGGATGAACACTGAAGCTTTCTTT. It yields the protein CASSSSFGTGMNTEAFF.